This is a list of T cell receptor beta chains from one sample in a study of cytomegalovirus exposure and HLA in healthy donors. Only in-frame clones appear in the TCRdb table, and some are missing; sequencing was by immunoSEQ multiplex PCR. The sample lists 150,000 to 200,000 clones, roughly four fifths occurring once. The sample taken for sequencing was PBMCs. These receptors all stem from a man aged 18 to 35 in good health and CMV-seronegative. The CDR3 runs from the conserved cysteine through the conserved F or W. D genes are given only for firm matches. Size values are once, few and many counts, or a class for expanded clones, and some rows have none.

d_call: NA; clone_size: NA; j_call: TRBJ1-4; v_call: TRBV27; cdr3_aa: CASSLFGGANEKLFF; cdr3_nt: TGTGCCAGCAGTTTATTTGGCGGGGCTAATGAAAAACTGTTTTTT
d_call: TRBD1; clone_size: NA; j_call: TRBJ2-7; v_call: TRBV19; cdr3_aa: CASSIVQGAYEQYF; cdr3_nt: TGTGCCAGTAGTATTGTACAGGGGGCCTACGAGCAGTACTTC
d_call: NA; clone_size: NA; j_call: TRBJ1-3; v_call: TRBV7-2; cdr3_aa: CASSPGTVGNTIYF; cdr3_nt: TGTGCCAGCAGCCCTGGGACTGTCGGAAACACCATATATTTT
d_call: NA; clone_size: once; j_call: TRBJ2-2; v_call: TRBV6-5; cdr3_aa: CASTSTGELFF; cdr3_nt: TGTGCCAGCACCAGTACCGGGGAGCTGTTTTTT
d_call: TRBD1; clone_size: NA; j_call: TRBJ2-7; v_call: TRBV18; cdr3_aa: CASSPPGTGRNEQYF; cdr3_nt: TGTGCCAGCTCACCCCCCGGGACAGGGCGCAACGAGCAGTACTTC
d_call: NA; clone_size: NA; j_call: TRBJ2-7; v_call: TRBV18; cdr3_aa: CASSEGFRASEQYF; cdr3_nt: TGTGCCAGCTCGGAGGGATTCAGGGCCTCCGAGCAGTACTTC
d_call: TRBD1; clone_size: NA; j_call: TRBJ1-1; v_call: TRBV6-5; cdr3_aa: CASRTDREGREAFF; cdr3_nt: TGTGCCAGCAGAACGGACAGGGAGGGTCGTGAAGCTTTCTTT
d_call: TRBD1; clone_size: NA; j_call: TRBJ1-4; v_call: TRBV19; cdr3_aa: CASSNRGREKLFF; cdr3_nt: TGTGCCAGTAGTAACAGGGGGCGTGAAAAACTGTTTTTT
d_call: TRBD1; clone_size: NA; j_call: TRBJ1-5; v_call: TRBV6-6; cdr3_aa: CASSYPGGAVQPQHF; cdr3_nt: TGTGCCAGCAGTTACCCAGGGGGCGCGGTTCAGCCCCAGCATTTT
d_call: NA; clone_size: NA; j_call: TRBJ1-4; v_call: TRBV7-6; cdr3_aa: CASSLGGVGEKLFF; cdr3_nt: TGTGCCAGCAGCCTAGGGGGAGTTGGTGAAAAACTGTTTTTT
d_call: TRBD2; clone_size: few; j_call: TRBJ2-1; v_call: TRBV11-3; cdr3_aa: CASSLWFASGSSYNEQFF; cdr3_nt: TGTGCCAGCAGCTTATGGTTCGCTAGCGGGAGCTCCTACAATGAGCAGTTCTTC
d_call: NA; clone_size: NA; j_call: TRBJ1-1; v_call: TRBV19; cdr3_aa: CASSIGAANTEAFF; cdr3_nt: TGTGCCAGTAGTATAGGTGCGGCGAACACTGAAGCTTTCTTT
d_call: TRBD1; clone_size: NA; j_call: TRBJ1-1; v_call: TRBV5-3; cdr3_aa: CARSHPTGANTEAFF; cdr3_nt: TGTGCCAGAAGCCACCCGACAGGGGCGAACACTGAAGCTTTCTTT
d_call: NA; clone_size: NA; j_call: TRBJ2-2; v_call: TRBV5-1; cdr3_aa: CASSFAGATGELFF; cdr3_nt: TGCGCCAGCAGCTTTGCGGGGGCCACCGGGGAGCTGTTTTTT
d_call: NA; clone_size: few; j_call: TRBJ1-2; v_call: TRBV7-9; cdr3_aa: CASSRTGNYGYTF; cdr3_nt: TGTGCCAGCAGCCGAACAGGGAACTATGGCTACACCTTC
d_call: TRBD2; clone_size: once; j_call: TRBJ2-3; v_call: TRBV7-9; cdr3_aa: CASSGLAKSTDTQYF; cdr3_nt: TGTGCCAGCAGCGGACTAGCCAAGAGCACAGATACGCAGTATTTT
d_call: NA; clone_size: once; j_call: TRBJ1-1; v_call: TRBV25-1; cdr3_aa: CASRHRDTWSEAFF; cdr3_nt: TGTGCCAGCAGACACCGGGACACTTGGAGTGAAGCTTTCTTT
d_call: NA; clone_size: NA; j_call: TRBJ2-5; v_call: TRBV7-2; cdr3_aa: CASSFPSGLQETQYF; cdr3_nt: TGTGCCAGCAGCTTCCCCAGCGGGCTCCAAGAGACCCAGTACTTC
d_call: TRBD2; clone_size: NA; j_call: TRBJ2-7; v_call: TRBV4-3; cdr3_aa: CASSQEASGTSGGTEEQYF; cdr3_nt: TGCGCCAGCAGCCAAGAGGCCTCCGGGACTAGCGGGGGAACTGAGGAGCAGTACTTC
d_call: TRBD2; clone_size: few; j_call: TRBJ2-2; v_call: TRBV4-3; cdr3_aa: CASSQGLSSGRHTGELFF; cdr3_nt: TGCGCCAGCAGCCAAGGTTTATCAAGCGGGAGACACACCGGGGAGCTGTTTTTT
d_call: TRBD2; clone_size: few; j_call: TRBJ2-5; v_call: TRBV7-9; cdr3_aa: CASSLEWRLAGVNQETQYF; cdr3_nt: TGTGCCAGCAGCTTAGAGTGGAGACTAGCGGGAGTGAATCAAGAGACCCAGTACTTC
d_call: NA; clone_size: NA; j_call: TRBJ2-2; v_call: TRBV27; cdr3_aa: CASSWATAKPGELFF; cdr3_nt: TGTGCCAGCAGTTGGGCAACAGCAAAGCCCGGGGAGCTGTTTTTT
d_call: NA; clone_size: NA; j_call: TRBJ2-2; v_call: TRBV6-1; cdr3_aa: CASSAVRGQNTGELFF; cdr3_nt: TGTGCCAGCAGTGCAGTTCGAGGACAAAACACCGGGGAGCTGTTTTTT
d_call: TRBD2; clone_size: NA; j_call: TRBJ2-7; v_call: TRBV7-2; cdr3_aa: CASSLRTSGRGGSYEQYF; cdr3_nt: TGTGCCAGCAGCTTACGGACTAGCGGGAGGGGAGGGTCCTACGAGCAGTACTTC
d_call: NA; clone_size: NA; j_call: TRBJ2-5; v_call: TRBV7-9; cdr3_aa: CASSAGQSLMETQYF; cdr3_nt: TGTGCCAGCAGCGCGGGACAGAGTCTCATGGAGACCCAGTACTTC
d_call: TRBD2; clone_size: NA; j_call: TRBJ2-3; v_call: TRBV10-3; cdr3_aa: CAIRQPGLAGRADTQYF; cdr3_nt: TGTGCCATCAGGCAACCAGGACTAGCGGGGAGAGCAGATACGCAGTATTTT
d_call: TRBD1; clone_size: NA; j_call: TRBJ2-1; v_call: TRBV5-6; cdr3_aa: CASSPTGLLGYNEQFF; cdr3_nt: TGTGCCAGCAGCCCGACAGGGCTGTTGGGGTACAATGAGCAGTTCTTC
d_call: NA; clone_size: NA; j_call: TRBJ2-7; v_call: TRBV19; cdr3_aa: CASSIDRYYEQYF; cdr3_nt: TGTGCCAGTAGTATAGACAGGTACTACGAGCAGTACTTC
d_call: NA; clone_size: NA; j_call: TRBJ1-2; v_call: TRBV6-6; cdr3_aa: CASSYSGRNSNYGYTF; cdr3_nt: TGTGCCAGCAGTTACTCGGGGAGAAACTCTAACTATGGCTACACCTTC
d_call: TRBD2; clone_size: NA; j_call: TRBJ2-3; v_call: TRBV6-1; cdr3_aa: CASSEGTFLAGVIGTDTQYF; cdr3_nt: TGTGCCAGCAGTGAAGGTACCTTCCTAGCGGGGGTTATAGGCACAGATACGCAGTATTTT
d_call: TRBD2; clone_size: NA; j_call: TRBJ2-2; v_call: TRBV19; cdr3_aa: CASNSNPGGYGELFF; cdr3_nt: TGTGCCAGTAACTCAAATCCGGGGGGTTACGGGGAGCTGTTTTTT
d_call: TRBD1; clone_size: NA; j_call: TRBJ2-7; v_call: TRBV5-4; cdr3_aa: CASSLGTGSPYEQYF; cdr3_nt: TGTGCCAGCAGCCTAGGGACAGGGAGTCCCTACGAGCAGTACTTC
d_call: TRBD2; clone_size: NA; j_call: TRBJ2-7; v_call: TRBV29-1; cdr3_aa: CSVEDSREGEQYF; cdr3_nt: TGCAGCGTAGAGGACAGTCGGGAGGGTGAGCAGTACTTC
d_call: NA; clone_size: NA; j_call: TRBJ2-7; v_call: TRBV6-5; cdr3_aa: CASSYSWAGSSYEQYF; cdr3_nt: TGTGCCAGCAGTTACTCCTGGGCAGGCAGCTCCTACGAGCAGTACTTC
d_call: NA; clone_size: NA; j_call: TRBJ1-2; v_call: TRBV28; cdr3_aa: CASSAPGQGYTF; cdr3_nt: TGTGCCAGCAGTGCGCCAGGACAGGGCTACACCTTC
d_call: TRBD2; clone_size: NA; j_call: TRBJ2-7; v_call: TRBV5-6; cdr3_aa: CASSLSASGRYEQYF; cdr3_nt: TGTGCCAGCAGCTTGTCGGCTAGCGGGAGGTATGAGCAGTACTTC
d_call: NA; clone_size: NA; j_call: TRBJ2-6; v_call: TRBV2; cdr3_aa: CASINIYRRSGANVLTF; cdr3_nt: TGTGCCAGCATTAATATTTACAGACGCTCTGGGGCCAACGTCCTGACTTTC
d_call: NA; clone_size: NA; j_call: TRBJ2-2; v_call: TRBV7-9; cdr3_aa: CASSPALAVGELFF; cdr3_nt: TGTGCCAGCAGCCCCGCACTAGCTGTCGGGGAGCTGTTTTTT
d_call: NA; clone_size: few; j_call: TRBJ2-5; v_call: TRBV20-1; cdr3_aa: CSVSGQETQYF; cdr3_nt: TGCAGTGTATCAGGGCAAGAGACCCAGTACTTC
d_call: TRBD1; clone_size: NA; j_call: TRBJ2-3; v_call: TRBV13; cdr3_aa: CASRHRTGRITDTQYF; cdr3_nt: TGTGCCAGCAGACACAGGACAGGAAGAATCACAGATACGCAGTATTTT
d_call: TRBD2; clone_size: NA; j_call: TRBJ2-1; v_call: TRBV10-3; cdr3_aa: CAISESGREYLYNEQFF; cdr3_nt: TGTGCCATCAGTGAGTCGGGGCGGGAGTATTTGTACAATGAGCAGTTCTTC
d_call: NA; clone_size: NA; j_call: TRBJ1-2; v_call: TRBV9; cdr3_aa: CASSGHRVNYGYTF; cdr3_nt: TGTGCCAGCAGCGGGCACAGGGTGAACTATGGCTACACCTTC
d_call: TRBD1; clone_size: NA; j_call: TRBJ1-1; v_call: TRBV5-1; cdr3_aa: CASSPGGAETEAFF; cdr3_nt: TGCGCCAGCAGCCCAGGGGGCGCGGAAACTGAAGCTTTCTTT
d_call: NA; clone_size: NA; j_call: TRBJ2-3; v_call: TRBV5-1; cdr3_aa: CASSRVGESTDTQYF; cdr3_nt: TGCGCCAGCAGCAGGGTCGGGGAGAGCACAGATACGCAGTATTTT
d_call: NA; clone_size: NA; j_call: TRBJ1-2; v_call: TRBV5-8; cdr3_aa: CASKGPTYGYTF; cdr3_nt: TGTGCCAGCAAGGGGCCTACCTATGGCTACACCTTC
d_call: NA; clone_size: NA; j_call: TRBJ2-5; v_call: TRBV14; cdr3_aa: CASSQTGLRETQYF; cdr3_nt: TGTGCCAGCAGCCAAACAGGGCTGCGGGAGACCCAGTACTTC
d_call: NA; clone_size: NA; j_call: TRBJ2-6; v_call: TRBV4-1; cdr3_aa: CASSQGPGGRSGANVLTF; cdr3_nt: TGCGCCAGCAGCCAAGGGCCCGGAGGGAGATCTGGGGCCAACGTCCTGACTTTC
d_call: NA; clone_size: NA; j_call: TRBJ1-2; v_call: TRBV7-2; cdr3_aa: CASSLDWDLGGYTF; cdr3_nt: TGTGCCAGCAGCTTAGATTGGGACTTGGGGGGCTACACCTTC
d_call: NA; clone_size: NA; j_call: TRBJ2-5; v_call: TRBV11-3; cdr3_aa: CASSLDRAETQYF; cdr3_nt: TGTGCCAGCAGCTTAGACAGGGCCGAGACCCAGTACTTC
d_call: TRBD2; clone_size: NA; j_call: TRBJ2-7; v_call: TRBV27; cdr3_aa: CASSTGKRGYEQYF; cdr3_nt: TGTGCCAGCAGCACGGGGAAGCGGGGGTACGAGCAGTACTTC
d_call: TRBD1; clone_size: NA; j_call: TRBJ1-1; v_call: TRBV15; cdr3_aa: CATSTDRGVNTEAFF; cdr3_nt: TGTGCCACCAGCACCGACAGGGGGGTGAACACTGAAGCTTTCTTT
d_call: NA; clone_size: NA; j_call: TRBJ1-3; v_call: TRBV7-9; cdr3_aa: CASSLASGASSGNTIYF; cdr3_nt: TGTGCCAGCAGCTTAGCGTCAGGGGCCAGCTCTGGAAACACCATATATTTT
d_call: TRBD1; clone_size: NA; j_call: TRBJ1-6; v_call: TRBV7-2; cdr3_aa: CASSLVTGVTYNSPLHF; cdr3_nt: TGTGCCAGCAGCTTAGTCACAGGGGTTACCTATAATTCACCCCTCCACTTT
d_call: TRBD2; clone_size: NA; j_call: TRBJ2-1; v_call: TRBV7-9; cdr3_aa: CASSLRGSSYNEQFF; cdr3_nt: TGTGCCAGCAGCTTACGCGGGAGTTCCTACAATGAGCAGTTCTTC
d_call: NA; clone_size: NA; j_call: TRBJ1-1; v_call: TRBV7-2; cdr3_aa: CASSSRAGRGEAFF; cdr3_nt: TGTGCCAGCAGCTCACGAGCAGGGAGGGGTGAAGCTTTCTTT
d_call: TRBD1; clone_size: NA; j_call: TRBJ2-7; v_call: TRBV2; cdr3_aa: CASTQRTGSSYEQYF; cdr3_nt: TGTGCCAGCACCCAAAGGACAGGGTCTAGCTACGAGCAGTACTTC
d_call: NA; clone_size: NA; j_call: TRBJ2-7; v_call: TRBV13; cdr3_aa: CASSLDRVESYEQYF; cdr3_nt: TGTGCCAGCAGCTTAGACCGAGTAGAATCCTACGAGCAGTACTTC
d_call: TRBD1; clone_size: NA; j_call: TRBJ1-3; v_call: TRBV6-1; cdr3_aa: CASSESPSTGGPGNTIYF; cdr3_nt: TGTGCCAGCAGTGAAAGCCCGTCGACAGGGGGCCCTGGAAACACCATATATTTT
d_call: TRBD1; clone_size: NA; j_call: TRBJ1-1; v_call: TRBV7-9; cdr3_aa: CASTISGQGANTEAFF; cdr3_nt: TGTGCCAGCACCATATCTGGGCAGGGGGCGAACACTGAAGCTTTCTTT